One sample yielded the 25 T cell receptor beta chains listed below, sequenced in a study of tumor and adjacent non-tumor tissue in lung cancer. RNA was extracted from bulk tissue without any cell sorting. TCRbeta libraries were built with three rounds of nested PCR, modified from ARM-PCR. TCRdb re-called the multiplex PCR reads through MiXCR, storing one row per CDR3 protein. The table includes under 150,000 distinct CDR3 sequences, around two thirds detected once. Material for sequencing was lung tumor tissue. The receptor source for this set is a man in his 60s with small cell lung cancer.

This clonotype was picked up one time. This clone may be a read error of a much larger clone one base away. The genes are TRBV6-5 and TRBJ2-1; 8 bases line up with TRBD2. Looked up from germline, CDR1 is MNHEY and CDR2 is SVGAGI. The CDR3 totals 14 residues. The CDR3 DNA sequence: TGTGACAGCAGCCGGGGGGGGGCCTACAATGAGCAGTTCTTC. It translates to CDSSRGGAYNEQFF.

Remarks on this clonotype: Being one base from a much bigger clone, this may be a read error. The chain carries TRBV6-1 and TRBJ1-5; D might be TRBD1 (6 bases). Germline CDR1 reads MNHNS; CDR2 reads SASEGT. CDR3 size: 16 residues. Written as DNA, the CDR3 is TGTGCCAGCAGTGAAGCAGAGGACAGATACAATCGGCCCCAGCATTTT. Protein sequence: CASSEAEDRYNRPQHF.

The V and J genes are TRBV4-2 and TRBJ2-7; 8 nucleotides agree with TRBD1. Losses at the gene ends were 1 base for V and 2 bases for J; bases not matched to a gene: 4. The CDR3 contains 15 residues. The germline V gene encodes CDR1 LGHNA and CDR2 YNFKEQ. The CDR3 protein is CASSQGTGSAYEQYF. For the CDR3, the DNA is TGTGCCAGCAGCCAAGGGACAGGGTCGGCCTACGAGCAGTACTTC.

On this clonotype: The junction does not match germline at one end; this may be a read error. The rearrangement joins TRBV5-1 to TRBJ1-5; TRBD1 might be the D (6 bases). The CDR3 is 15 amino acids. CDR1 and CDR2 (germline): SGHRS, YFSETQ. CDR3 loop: CASSFLGGQNQPQHF. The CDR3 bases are TGTGCCAGCAGCTTTCTCGGGGGCCAGAATCAGCCCCAGCATTTT.

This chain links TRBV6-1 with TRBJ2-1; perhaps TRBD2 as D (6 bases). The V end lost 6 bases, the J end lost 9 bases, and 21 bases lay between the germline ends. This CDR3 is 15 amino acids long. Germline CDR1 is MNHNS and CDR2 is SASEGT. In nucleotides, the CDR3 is TGTGCCAGCAGACCCGGGAGTATCGGGAGCACTGAGCAGTTCTTC. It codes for CASRPGSIGSTEQFF.

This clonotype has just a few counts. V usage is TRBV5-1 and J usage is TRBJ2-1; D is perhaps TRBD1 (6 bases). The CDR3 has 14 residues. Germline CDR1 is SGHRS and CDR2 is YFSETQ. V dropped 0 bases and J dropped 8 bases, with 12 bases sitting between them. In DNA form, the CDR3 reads TGCGCCAGCAGCTTGGCGAAGGGGGAAGATGAGCAGTTCTTC. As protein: CASSLAKGEDEQFF.

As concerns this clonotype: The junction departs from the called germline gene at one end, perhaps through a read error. The CDR3 region has the DNA TGTGTCAGCAGTGAAGATCTAGCGGACTACTACGAGCAGTACTTC. Protein product: CVSSEDLADYYEQYF. The chain joins TRBV6-1 to TRBJ2-7, with 7 bases that match TRBD2. This CDR3 is built from 15 residues. Germline assignment: CDR1 MNHNS and CDR2 SASEGT.

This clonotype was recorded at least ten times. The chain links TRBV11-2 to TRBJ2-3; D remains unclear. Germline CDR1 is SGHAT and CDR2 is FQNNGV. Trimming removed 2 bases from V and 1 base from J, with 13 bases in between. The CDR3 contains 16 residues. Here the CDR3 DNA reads TGTGCCAGCAGCTTATTGATGACGGGTCGCACAGATACGCAGTATTTT. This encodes CASSLLMTGRTDTQYF.

The CDR3 loop reads CVFLVQGADTQYF. The CDR3 nucleotides are TGTGTCTTTCTCGTACAGGGCGCAGATACGCAGTATTTT. This chain joins TRBV5-4 and TRBJ2-3; D is possibly TRBD1 (6 bases). The CDR3 sequence is 13 residues long. From germline, CDR1 is SGHNT and CDR2 YYREEE (reference sequence). Variable domain in full (rest from reference TRBV5-4 and TRBJ2-3): ETGVTQSPTHLIKTRGQQVTLRCSSQSGHNTVSWYQQALGQGPQFIFQYYREEENGRGNFPPRFSGLQFPNYSSELNVNALELDDSALYLCVFLVQGADTQYFGPGTRLTVL.

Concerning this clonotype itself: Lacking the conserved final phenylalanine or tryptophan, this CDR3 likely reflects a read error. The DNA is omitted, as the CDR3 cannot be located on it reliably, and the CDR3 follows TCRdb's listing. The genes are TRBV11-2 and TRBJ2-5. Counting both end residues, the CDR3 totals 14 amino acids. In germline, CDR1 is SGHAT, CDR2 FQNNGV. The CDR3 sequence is CASRPRGYQETQYI.

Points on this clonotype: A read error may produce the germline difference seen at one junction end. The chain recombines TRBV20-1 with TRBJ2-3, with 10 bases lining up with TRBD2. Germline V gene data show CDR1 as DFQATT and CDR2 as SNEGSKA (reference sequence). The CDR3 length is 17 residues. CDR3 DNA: TGCAGTACTAGAGATCGAATGACTAGCGGGAGCACAGATACGCAGTATTTT. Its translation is CSTRDRMTSGSTDTQYF.

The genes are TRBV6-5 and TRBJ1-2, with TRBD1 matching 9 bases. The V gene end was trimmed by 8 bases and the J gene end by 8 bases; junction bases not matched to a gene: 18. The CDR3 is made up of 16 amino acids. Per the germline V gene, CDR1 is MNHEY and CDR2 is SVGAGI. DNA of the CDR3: TGTGCCAGCTACTCGGGATCTGACAGGGGGATAAACGGCTACACCTTC. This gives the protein CASYSGSDRGINGYTF.

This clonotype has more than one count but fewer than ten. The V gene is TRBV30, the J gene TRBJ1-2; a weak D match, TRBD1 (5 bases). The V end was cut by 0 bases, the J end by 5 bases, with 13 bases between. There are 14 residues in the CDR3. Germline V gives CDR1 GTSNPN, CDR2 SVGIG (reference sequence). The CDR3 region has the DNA TGTGCCTGGAGTGTACCAGGGAATGGATATGGCTACACCTTC. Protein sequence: CAWSVPGNGYGYTF.

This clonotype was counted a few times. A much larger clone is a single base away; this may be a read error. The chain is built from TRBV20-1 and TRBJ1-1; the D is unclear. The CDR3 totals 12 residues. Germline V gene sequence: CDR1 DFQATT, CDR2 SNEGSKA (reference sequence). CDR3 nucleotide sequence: TGCAGTGCTAGCGGAGGGAACGCTGAAGCTTTCTTT. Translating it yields CSASGGNAEAFF.

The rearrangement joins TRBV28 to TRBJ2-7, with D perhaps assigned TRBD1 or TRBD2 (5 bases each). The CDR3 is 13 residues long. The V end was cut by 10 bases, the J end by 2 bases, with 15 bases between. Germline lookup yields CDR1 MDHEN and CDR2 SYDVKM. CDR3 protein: CAINLWDPYEQYF. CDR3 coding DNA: TGTGCCATCAATTTATGGGACCCCTACGAGCAGTACTTC.

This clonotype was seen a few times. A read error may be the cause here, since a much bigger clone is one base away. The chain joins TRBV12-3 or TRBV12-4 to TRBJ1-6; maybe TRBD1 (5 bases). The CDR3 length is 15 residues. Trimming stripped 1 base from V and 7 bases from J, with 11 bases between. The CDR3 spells CASSLVGTLNSPLHF. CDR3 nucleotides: TGTGCCAGCAGTTTAGTCGGGACCTTGAATTCACCCCTCCACTTT.

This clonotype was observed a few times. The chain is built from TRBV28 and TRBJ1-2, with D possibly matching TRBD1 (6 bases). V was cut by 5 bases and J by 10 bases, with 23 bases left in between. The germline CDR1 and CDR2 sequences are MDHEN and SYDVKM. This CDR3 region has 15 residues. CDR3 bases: TGTGCCAGCAGTCCCGAGGTGGTGGGGGCGCTTGACTACACCTTC. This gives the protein CASSPEVVGALDYTF.

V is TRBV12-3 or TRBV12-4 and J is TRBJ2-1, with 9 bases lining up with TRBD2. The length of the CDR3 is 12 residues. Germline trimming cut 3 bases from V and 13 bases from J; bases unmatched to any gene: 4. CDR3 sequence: CASSLSGRSQFF. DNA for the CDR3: TGTGCCAGCAGTTTGAGCGGGAGGTCCCAGTTCTTC.

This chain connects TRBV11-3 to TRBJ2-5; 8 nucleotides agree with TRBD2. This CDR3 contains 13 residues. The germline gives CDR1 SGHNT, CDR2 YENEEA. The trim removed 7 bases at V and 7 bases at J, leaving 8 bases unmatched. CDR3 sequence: CASNLVRGGTQYF. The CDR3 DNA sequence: TGTGCCAGCAATTTAGTACGGGGGGGGACCCAGTACTTC.

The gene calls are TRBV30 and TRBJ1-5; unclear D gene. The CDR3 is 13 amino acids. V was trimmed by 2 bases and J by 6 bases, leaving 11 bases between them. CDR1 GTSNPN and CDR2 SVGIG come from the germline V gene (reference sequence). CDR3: CAWSPSGSQPQHF. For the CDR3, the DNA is TGTGCCTGGAGTCCCTCGGGGAGTCAGCCCCAGCATTTT. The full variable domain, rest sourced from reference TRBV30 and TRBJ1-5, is SQTIHQWPATLVQPVGSPLSLECTVEGTSNPNLYWYRQAAGRGLQLLFYSVGIGQISSEVPQNLSASRPQDRQFILSSKKLLLSDSGFYLCAWSPSGSQPQHFGDGTRLSIL.

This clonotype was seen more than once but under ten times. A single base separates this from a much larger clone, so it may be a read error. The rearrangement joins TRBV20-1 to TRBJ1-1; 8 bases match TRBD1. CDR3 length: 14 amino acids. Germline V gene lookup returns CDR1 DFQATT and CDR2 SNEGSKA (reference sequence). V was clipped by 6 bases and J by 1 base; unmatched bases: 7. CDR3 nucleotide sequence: TGCAGTGCCCAGATCGGGACAGGGAACACTGAAGCTTTCTTT. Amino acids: CSAQIGTGNTEAFF.

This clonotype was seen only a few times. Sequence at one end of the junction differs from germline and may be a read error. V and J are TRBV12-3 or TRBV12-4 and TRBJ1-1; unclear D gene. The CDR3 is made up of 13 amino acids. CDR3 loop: CASSLGPGFEALF. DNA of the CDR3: TGTGCCAGCAGTTTAGGACCGGGCTTTGAAGCTCTCTTT.

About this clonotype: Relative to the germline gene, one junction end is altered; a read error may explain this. The CDR3 DNA sequence: TGCACCAGCAGCCAAGGTGCCGACGAAGCTTTCTTT. Translated: CTSSQGADEAFF. The J gene is TRBJ1-1, the V gene TRBV4-1; D is unresolved. The CDR3 spans 12 residues. Germline CDR1 MGHRA, CDR2 YSYEKL.

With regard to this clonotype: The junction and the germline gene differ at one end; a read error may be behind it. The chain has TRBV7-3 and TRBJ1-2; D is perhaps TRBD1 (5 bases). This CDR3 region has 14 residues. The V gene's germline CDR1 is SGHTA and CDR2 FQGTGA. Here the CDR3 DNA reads TGTACCAGCAGCCCAGAGGGGACTAACTATGGCTACACCTTC. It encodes CTSSPEGTNYGYTF. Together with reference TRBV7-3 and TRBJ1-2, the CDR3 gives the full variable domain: GAGVSQTPSNKVTEKGKYVELRCDPISGHTALYWYRQSLGQGPEFLIYFQGTGAADDSGLPNDRFFAVRPEGSVSTLKIQRTERGDSAVYLCTSSPEGTNYGYTFGSGTRLTVV.

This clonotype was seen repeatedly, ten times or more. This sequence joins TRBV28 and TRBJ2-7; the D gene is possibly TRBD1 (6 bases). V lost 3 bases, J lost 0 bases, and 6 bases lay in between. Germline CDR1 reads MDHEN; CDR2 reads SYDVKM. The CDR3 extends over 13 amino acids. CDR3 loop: CASSLDSSYEQYF. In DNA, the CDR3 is TGTGCCAGCAGTTTGGACAGCTCCTACGAGCAGTACTTC.